This T cell receptor beta chain was recovered during a study of blood T cell repertoires in COVID-19. Background on the study: In each case, the material was cDNA or gDNA derived from T cells, B-cell-depleted T cells, or PBMCs.

Using immunoSEQ multiplex PCR, the repertoire was profiled, and TCRdb retains in-frame clones only, with some absent. Of about 370,000 clones in the sample, approximately 90% are singletons; the top ten hold 1%. The study assigned cohorts using participant-reported clinical history. The sequenced material came from PBMCs or T cells enriched from blood (not recorded which). This receptor was taken from a man in his late teens or twenties who had recovered from COVID-19.

DNA for the CDR3: TGCGCCAGCAGCTGGGGAGACAAGGCGAACACTGAAGCTTTCTTT. Amino acid sequence: CASSWGDKANTEAFF. The rearrangement uses TRBV5-1 and TRBJ1-1; D gene unclear. The germline V gene has CDR1 SGHRS and CDR2 YFSETQ. Trimming pared 3 bases from V and 1 base from J, leaving 13 bases between. The CDR3 runs 15 residues.